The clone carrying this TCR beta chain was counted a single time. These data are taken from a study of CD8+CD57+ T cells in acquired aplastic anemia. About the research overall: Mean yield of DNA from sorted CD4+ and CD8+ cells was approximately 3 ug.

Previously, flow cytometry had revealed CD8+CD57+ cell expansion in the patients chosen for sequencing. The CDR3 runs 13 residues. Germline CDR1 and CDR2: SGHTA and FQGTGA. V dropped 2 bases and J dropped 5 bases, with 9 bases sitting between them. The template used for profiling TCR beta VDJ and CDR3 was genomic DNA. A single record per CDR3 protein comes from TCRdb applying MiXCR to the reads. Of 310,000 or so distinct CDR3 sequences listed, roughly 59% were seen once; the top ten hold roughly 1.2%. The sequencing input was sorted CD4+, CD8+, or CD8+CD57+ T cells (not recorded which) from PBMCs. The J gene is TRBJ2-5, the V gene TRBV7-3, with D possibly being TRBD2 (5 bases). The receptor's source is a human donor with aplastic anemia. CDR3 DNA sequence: TGTGCCAGCAGCTTATGGGGAGAGGAGACCCAGTACTTC. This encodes CASSLWGEETQYF.